This section outlines one T cell receptor (beta chain) sequence together with its context. Its antigen is not yet known. No much larger clone exists at a distance of one base, and base qualities are not known. Whole blood was collected in K2EDTA tubes by collaborating institutions according to the institutions' own protocols. For TCRbeta analysis, collaborator samples were shipped as frozen whole blood, as isolated PBMCs, or as DNA extracted from either sample type. This sample was taken from a study of blood T cell repertoires in COVID-19 (dated by TCRdb to the early 2020s). The study in broad terms: Samples from collaborators originated in the United States, Italy and Spain and spanned both the acute and convalescent phases of COVID-19. The prospective study material was composed of cDNA or gDNA derived from T cells, B-cell-depleted T cells, or PBMCs. Subjects who had been exposed to COVID-19, were actively infected with it, or had recovered from it provided the deeply sampled blood TCRbeta repertoires that made up the dataset. The repertoires were made available in a free public database intended to serve as a resource for research on the immune response to SARS-CoV-2. Samples came from the ongoing ImmuneRACE study (first 160 participants) plus 1,254 subjects from 6 global collaborators. A de-identified subject ID, COVID-19 status, age in years and sex were almost always included in the sample metadata. Where available, HLA class I and class II types were taken from metadata supplied by the sample provider and were not determined by assay-based typing. Here is what the overall study found, with its caveats: The amount of clinical and demographic metadata varied by source and participant and was provided uncurated.

CDR1 and CDR2 were assigned from the germline V gene as SQVTM and ANQGSEA. The CDR3, cysteine through phenylalanine, is 10 amino acids long. The CDR3 DNA has 30 bases and is translated from base 1. V loses 4 bases of germline sequence and J loses 10 bases, and the interval between the two ends is 10 bases. TCRbeta CDR3 regions were amplified from genomic DNA using the immunoSEQ Assay, a bias-controlled multiplex PCR. The paper's data handling went like this. Within the assay, amplification of reference gene primers was used to estimate how many nucleated cells each sample contained. To quantify the absolute abundance of each unique TCRbeta CDR3 rearrangement, sequence reads were collapsed and filtered. For each sample, productive Simpson clonality was calculated as the square root of Simpson's diversity index across productive rearrangements. Here the immuneACCESS table is served through TCRdb, limited to in-frame sequences with V and J called. Missing clones are a known gap in these copies; in checked studies unresolved V genes cover under half, and the rest lacks a known reason. That table is the source of V, J and clone size, and D and trimming were worked out from the DNA. The sample contains fewer than 100,000 clones, 70% to 90% of them found a single time. The ten biggest clones cover about 7.2% of the sample.

The sequenced sample consisted of peripheral blood. This sequence was found in a man between 60 and 70 years old with acute or convalescent COVID-19. Recombination linked TRBV29-1 to TRBJ1-1; the D gene is perhaps TRBD1, on 6 matching bases. The CDR3 in this case is CSVGDIVAFF. The nucleotides read TGCAGCGTTGGGGACATAGTAGCTTTCTTT.